Listed here are 8 T cell receptor beta chains from one sample, sequenced in a study of shared clonotypes between healthy human individuals. TCRdb's copy holds only in-frame clones and misses some; the assay was immunoSEQ multiplex PCR. This table has about 480,000 clones, about three quarters appearing once. What was sequenced was PBMCs. The source is a woman aged 40 to 50 in good health. Some clones in this sample may be carry-over from other donors' samples.

The CDR3 reads CAWSLTGHGYTF. The CDR3 DNA reads TGTGCCTGGAGTTTAACAGGCCATGGCTACACCTTC. V usage is TRBV30 and J usage is TRBJ1-2; perhaps TRBD1 as D (5 bases). Germline loops: CDR1 GTSNPN, CDR2 SVGIG (reference sequence). The length of the CDR3 is 12 residues. V lost 2 bases, J lost 6 bases, and 10 bases lay in between.

This clone was detected once. For the CDR3, the DNA is TGTGCCAGCACCAGTCCGCCTAGCACAGATACGCAGTATTTT. Translating gives CASTSPPSTDTQYF. The chain employs TRBV2 and TRBJ2-3; D unclear. Germline V CDR1 and CDR2: SNHLY, FYNNEI. This CDR3 is built from 14 residues. V dropped 7 bases and J dropped 0 bases, with 11 bases sitting between them.

V usage is TRBV7-3 and J usage is TRBJ2-7; D is possibly TRBD2 (6 bases). Germline CDR1 reads SGHTA; CDR2 reads FQGTGA. The CDR3 is 15 residues long. V dropped 4 bases and J dropped 3 bases, with 16 bases sitting between them. The CDR3 nucleotides read TGTGCCAGCAGCTCAACTGGACGGGGGTACTACGAGCAGTACTTC. This translates into CASSSTGRGYYEQYF.

This chain links TRBV10-3 with TRBJ2-3, with a weak D call TRBD1 (6 bases). The V gene lost 4 bases and the J gene lost 4 bases, with 15 bases spanning the gap. The CDR3 runs to 15 residues. The germline V gene encodes CDR1 ENHRY and CDR2 SYGVKD. The chain's CDR3 is CAISAGTRAPDTQYF. The DNA of the CDR3 is TGTGCCATCAGTGCCGGGACACGGGCTCCAGATACGCAGTATTTT.

This clone was observed a handful of times. In DNA, the CDR3 is TGTGCCTGGAAGTCTGCGCGGGACCCCTACAATGAGCAGTTCTTC. Protein product: CAWKSARDPYNEQFF. This chain links TRBV30 with TRBJ2-1, with TRBD2 as a possible D gene (6 bases). Germline V CDR1 and CDR2: GTSNPN, SVGIG (reference sequence). The CDR3 runs to 15 residues. V was trimmed by 4 bases and J by 2 bases, leaving 15 bases between them.

This clone was counted between two and nine times. V and J are TRBV29-1 and TRBJ1-4; D remains unclear. The V and J ends lost 7 bases and 0 bases respectively, with 9 bases between them. From germline, CDR1 is SQVTM and CDR2 ANQGSEA. The CDR3 length is 13 residues. The CDR3 spells CSARRTTNEKLFF. Written as DNA, the CDR3 is TGCAGCGCTCGACGAACAACTAATGAAAAACTGTTTTTT. Full variable domain (missing parts from reference TRBV29-1 and TRBJ1-4): SAVISQKPSRDICQRGTSLTIQCQVDSQVTMMFWYRQQPGQSLTLIATANQGSEATYESGFVIDKFPISRPNLTFSTLTVSNMSPEDSSIYLCSARRTTNEKLFFGSGTQLSVL.

This clone has a handful of counts. CDR3 residues: CASSQDTVSTEAFF. In nucleotides, the CDR3 is TGTGCCAGCAGCCAAGATACGGTCTCCACTGAAGCTTTCTTT. The V call is TRBV4-2, the J call TRBJ1-1, with no clear D. The CDR3 is made up of 14 amino acids. Germline V gives CDR1 LGHNA, CDR2 YNFKEQ. The ends were cut back, 0 bases at V and 4 bases at J, with 9 bases in the middle.

This rearrangement joins TRBV19 to TRBJ1-1, with D possibly being TRBD1 (5 bases). The CDR3 length is 13 residues. V lost 6 bases and J 4 bases, leaving 12 bases between the germline ends. The V gene's germline CDR1 is LNHDA and CDR2 SQIVND (reference sequence). The CDR3 here is CASSLQVGTEAFF. As DNA, the CDR3 is TGTGCCAGTAGCCTACAGGTTGGCACTGAAGCTTTCTTT.